What follows are 14 T cell receptor beta chains derived from one specimen sequenced in a study of blood T cell repertoires in COVID-19. Some clones are missing from TCRdb's copy, which holds only in-frame ones; the method was immunoSEQ multiplex PCR. The sample contains 160,000 or so clones, around nine tenths of which appear only once. What was sequenced was PBMCs or T cells enriched from blood (not recorded which). These receptors all come from a woman between 50 and 59 years old who had recovered from COVID-19.

The gene calls are TRBV7-6 and TRBJ2-3; D gene uncertain. CDR3 length: 14 residues. V shed 0 bases and J shed 3 bases, with 7 bases lying between them. Germline CDR1 is SGHVS and CDR2 is FNYEAQ. CDR3 coding DNA: TGTGCCAGCAGCTTAGCCGCACAAACAGATACGCAGTATTTT. Translated, it gives CASSLAAQTDTQYF.

The chain recombines TRBV7-9 with TRBJ1-6; 7 bases agree with TRBD1. Per the germline V gene, CDR1 is SEHNR and CDR2 is FQNEAQ (reference sequence). The V segment lost 6 bases and the J segment 4 bases; nucleotides outside the gene matches: 6. The CDR3 runs to 15 residues. Written as DNA, the CDR3 is TGTGCCAGCAGTTCTCCGGGACAGTATAATTCACCCCTCCACTTT. Its translation: CASSSPGQYNSPLHF.

The chain couples TRBV5-1 to TRBJ2-3, with 10 bases matching TRBD2. Looked up from germline, CDR1 is SGHRS and CDR2 is YFSETQ. V dropped 1 base and J dropped 5; count of bases not matched to a gene: 13. The CDR3 has 18 residues. CDR3 sequence reads: CASSLRPLSGGAQDTQYF. CDR3 nucleotide sequence: TGCGCCAGCAGCTTGCGCCCCTTAAGCGGGGGGGCCCAAGATACGCAGTATTTT.

The J gene is TRBJ1-2, the V gene TRBV12-3 or TRBV12-4; TRBD1 is a possible D gene (6 bases). Trimming pared 5 bases from V and 12 bases from J, leaving 19 bases between. The CDR3 consists of 13 residues. The CDR3 here is CASSPDRIPAHTF. The CDR3 DNA is TGTGCCAGCAGTCCAGACAGGATCCCGGCCCACACCTTC.

This rearrangement joins TRBV5-4 to TRBJ2-3, with D uncertain. The CDR3 loop spans 13 amino acids. CDR1 SGHNT and CDR2 YYREEE come from the germline V gene (reference sequence). V gave up 4 bases and J gave up 6 bases, with 12 bases separating them. The CDR3 DNA is TGTGCCAGCAGCCCTAGTGCGCGCGATACGCAGTATTTT. As protein: CASSPSARDTQYF.

This chain uses TRBV19 with TRBJ1-5; 7 bases align to TRBD1. In germline, CDR1 is LNHDA, CDR2 SQIVND (reference sequence). V gave up 6 bases and J gave up 1 base; unmatched junction bases: 6. The CDR3 consists of 15 residues. CDR3: CASRYNRGSNQPQHF. DNA of the CDR3: TGTGCCAGTAGGTATAACAGGGGAAGCAATCAGCCCCAGCATTTT.

The chain employs TRBV11-3 and TRBJ1-4; possibly TRBD1 for D (5 bases). The V end lost 6 bases, the J end lost 0 bases, and 17 bases lay between the germline ends. The CDR3 contains 17 residues. Germline CDR1 and CDR2: SGHNT and YENEEA. The CDR3 nucleotides read TGTGCCAGCAGGGGTCGGAGGGGCGGCTCAACTAATGAAAAACTGTTTTTT. Its protein is CASRGRRGGSTNEKLFF.

The chain employs TRBV27 and TRBJ1-1, with 7 bases fitting TRBD1. This CDR3 spans 15 amino acids. The ends lost 0 bases at V and 2 bases at J; junction bases unmatched: 3. The germline gives CDR1 MNHEY, CDR2 SMNVEV (reference sequence). The DNA for the CDR3 is TGTGCCAGCAGTTTATCTGGGACAGTCAACACTGAAGCTTTCTTT. Residues: CASSLSGTVNTEAFF.

The rearrangement joins TRBV23-1 to TRBJ2-7; no reliable D call. TRBV23-1 is noted as an ORF with a role that remains uncertain. There are 20 residues in the CDR3. The germline V and J ends were trimmed by 1 base and 0 bases, with 25 bases remaining between them. The CDR3 region has the DNA TGCGCCAGCAGTCAATGTGGTTATCTACCCGCCAACCCTAGCTCCTACGAGCAGTACTTC. It specifies CASSQCGYLPANPSSYEQYF.

The chain combines TRBV6-2 or TRBV6-3 with TRBJ2-2; TRBD1 aligns across 9 bases. The CDR3 runs 17 residues. The V and J ends lost 5 bases and 4 bases, in that order; junction bases with no gene match: 11. Per germline, CDR1 MNHEY and CDR2 SVGEGT. CDR3 sequence reads: CASSLPLQGASTGELFF. Written as DNA, the CDR3 is TGTGCCAGCAGTCTCCCCCTACAGGGGGCTTCCACCGGGGAGCTGTTTTTT.

The chain uses TRBV10-3 and TRBJ2-1; D call uncertain. The CDR3 loop spans 12 amino acids. The V end lost 2 bases, the J end lost 15 bases, and 14 bases lay between the germline ends. Germline CDR1 reads ENHRY; CDR2 reads SYGVKD. CDR3 bases: TGTGCCATCAGTGAGGTCGGAATAGCTACGTTCTTC. It codes for CAISEVGIATFF.

This chain connects TRBV6-2 or TRBV6-3 to TRBJ2-1, with 7 bases aligning to TRBD1. The CDR3 has 12 residues. Looked up from germline, CDR1 is MNHEY and CDR2 is SVGEGT. J gave up 11 bases and V 6 bases, and 7 bases lay outside the gene matches. CDR3 protein: CASSRGQSKQFF. The CDR3 nucleotides read TGTGCCAGCAGCCGGGGACAGTCGAAGCAGTTCTTC.

The chain has TRBV4-3 and TRBJ1-1; D is undetermined. CDR3 length: 13 residues. Germline CDR1 is LGHNA and CDR2 is YSLEER. The V and J ends lost 3 bases and 1 base respectively, with 6 bases between them. CDR3 amino acids: CASSQSGNTEAFF. The CDR3, as DNA: TGCGCCAGCAGCCAGTCAGGGAACACTGAAGCTTTCTTT.

The genes are TRBV10-3 and TRBJ1-1; 9 bases are a match to TRBD1. CDR1 is ENHRY and CDR2 is SYGVKD in the germline V gene. The CDR3 length is 13 residues. V was pared by 7 bases and J by 3 bases, with 3 bases of the junction left unmatched. The CDR3 region has the DNA TGTGCCATCACGGGACAGGGTGACACTGAAGCTTTCTTT. This codes for CAITGQGDTEAFF.